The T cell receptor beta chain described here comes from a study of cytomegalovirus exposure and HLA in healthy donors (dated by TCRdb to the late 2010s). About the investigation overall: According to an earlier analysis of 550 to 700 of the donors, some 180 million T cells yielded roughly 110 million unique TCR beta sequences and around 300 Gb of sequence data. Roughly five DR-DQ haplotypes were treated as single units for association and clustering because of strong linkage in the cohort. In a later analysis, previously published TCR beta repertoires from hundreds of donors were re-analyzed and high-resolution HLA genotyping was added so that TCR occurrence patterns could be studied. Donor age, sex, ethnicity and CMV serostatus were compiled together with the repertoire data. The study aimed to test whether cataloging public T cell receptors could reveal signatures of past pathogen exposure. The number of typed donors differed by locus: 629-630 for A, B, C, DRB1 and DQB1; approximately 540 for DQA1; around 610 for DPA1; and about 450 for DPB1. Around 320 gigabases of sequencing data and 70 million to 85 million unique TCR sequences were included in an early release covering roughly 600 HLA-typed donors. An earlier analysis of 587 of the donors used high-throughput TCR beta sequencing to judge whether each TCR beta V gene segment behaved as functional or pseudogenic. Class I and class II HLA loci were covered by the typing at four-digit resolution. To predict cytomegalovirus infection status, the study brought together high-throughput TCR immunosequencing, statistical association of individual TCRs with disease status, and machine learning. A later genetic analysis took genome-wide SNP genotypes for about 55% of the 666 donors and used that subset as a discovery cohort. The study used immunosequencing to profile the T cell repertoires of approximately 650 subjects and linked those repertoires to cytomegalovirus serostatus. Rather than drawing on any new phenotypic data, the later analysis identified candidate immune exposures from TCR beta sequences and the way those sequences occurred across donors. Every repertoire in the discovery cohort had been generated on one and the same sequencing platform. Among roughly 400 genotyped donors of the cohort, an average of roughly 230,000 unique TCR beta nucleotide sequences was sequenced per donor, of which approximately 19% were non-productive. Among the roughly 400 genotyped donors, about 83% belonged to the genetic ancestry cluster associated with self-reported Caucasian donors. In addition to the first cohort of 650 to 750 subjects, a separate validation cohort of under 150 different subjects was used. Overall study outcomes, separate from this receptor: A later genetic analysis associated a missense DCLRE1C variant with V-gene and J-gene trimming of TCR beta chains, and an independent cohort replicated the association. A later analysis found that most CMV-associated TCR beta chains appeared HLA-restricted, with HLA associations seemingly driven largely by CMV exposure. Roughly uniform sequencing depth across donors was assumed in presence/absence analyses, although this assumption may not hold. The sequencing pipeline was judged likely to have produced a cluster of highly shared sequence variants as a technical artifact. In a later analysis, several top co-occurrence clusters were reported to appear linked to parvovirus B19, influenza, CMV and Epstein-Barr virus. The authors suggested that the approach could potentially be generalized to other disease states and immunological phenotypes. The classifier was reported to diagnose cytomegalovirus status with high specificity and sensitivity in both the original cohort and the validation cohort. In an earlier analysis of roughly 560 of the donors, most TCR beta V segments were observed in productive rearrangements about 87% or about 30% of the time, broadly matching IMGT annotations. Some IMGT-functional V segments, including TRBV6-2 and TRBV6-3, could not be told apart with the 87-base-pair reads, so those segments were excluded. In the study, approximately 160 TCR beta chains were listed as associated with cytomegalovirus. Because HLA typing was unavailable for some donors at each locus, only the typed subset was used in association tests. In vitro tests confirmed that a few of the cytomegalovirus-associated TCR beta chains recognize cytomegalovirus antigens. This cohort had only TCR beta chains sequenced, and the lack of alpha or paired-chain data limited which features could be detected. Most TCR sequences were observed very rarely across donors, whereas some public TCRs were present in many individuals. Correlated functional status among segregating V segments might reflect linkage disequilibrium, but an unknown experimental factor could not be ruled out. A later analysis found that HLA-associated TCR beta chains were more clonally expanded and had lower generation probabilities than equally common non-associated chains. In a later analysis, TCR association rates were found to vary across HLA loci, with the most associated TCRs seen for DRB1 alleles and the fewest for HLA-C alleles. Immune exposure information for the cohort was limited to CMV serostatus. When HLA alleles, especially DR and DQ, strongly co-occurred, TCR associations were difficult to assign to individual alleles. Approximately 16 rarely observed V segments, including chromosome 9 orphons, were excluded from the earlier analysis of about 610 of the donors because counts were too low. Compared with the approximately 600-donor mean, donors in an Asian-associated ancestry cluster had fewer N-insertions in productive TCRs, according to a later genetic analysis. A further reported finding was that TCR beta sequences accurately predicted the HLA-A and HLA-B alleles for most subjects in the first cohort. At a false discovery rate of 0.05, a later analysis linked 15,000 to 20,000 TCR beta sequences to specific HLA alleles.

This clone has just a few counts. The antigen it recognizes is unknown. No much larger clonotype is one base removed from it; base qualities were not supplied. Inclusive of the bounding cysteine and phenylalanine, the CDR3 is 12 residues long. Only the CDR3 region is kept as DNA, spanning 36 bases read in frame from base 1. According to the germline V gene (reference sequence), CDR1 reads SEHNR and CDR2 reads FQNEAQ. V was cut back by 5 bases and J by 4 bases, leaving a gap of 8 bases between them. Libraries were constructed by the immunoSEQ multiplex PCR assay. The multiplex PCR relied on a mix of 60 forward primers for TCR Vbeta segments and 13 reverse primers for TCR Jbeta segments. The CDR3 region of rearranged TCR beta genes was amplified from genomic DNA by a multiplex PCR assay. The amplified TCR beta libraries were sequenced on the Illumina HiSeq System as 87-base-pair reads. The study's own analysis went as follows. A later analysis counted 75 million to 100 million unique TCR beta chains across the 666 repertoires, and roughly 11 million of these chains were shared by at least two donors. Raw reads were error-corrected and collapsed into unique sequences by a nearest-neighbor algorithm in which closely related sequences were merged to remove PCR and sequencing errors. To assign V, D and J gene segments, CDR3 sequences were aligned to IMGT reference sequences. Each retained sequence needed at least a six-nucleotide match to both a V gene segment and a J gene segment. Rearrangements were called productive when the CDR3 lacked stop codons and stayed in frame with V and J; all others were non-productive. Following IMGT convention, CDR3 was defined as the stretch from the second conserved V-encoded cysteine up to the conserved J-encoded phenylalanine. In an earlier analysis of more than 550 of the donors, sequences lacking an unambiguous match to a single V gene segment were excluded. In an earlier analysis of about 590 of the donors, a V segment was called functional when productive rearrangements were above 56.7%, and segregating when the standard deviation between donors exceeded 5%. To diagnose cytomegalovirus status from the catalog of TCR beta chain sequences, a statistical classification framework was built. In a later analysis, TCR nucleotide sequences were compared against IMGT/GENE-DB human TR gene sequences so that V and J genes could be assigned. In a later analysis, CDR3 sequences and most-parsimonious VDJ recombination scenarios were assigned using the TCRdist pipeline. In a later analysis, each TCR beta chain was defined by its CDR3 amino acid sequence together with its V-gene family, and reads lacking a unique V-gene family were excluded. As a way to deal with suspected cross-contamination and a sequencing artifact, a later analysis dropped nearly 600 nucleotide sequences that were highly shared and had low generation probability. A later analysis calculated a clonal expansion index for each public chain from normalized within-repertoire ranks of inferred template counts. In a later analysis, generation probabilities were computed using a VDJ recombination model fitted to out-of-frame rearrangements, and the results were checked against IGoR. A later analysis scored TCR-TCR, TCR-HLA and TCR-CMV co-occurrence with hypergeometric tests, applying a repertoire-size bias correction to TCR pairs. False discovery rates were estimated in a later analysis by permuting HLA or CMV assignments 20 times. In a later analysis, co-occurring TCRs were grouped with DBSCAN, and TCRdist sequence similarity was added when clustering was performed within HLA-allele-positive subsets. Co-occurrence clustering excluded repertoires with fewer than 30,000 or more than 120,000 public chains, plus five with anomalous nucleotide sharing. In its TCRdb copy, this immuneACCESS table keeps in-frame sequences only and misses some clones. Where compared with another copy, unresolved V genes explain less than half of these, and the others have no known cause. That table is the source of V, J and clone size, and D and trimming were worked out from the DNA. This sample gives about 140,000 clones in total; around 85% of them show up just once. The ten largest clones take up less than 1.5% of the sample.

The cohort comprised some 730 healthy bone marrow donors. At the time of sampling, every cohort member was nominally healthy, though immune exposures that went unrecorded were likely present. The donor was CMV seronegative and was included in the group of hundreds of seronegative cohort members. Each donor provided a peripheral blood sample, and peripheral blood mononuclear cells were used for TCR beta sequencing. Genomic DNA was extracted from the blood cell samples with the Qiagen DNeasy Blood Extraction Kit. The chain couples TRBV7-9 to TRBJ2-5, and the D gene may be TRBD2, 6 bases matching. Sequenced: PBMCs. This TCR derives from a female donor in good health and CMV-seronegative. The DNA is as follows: TGTGCCAGCAGCCGGGGGAGAGAGACCCAGTACTTC. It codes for CASSRGRETQYF. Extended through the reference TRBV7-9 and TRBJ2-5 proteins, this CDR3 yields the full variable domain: DTGVSQNPRHKITKRGQNVTFRCDPISEHNRLYWYRQTLGQGPEFLTYFQNEAQLEKSRLLSDRFSAERPKGSFSTLEIQRTEQGDSAMYLCASSRGRETQYFGPGTRLLVL.